This T cell receptor beta chain was sequenced for a study of T cells in Graves' hyperthyroidism and ophthalmopathy (dated by TCRdb to the late 2010s). Background for the entire study: Peripheral blood was collected at initial diagnosis, before any treatment. The 80 to 100 discovery patients were randomly divided into training and test sets at a 7:3 ratio. After blood sampling, hyperthyroidism patients were treated with methimazole at a starting dose of 30 mg daily, and ophthalmopathy patients were treated with high-dose intravenous methylprednisolone. TCR Vbeta CDR3 sequencing of some 140 peripheral blood samples (43 ophthalmopathy, over 70 hyperthyroidism and roughly 17 progressor patients) is reported in the paper. In about 6 Graves' hyperthyroidism patients, the study also compared T-cell repertoires from thyroid tissue with T-cell repertoires from blood. Prospective prediction of ophthalmopathy was tested in an independent validation cohort consisting of 18 hyperthyroidism patients and more than 15 patients who later progressed to ophthalmopathy. To identify TCR V-J signatures that set the groups apart, the researchers used a discovery cohort of roughly 100 patients, made up of roughly 40 with Graves' ophthalmopathy and some 55 with stable Graves' hyperthyroidism. Beyond this particular receptor, the publication reports: Most expanded thyroid clonotypes (frequency above 0.001) were also detected in blood, suggesting blood repertoires may reflect thyroid immune responses. In cross-validation, a model built on a 13 V-J signature told ophthalmopathy apart from stable hyperthyroidism with under 90% sensitivity and roughly 82% specificity, and in testing the same model reached 80%/75%. No statistical method was used to fix the sample size in advance, and group allocation was not hidden from the investigators. In validation, the model predicted progression to ophthalmopathy with approximately 70% sensitivity and approximately 78% specificity, a median of 6.5 months before onset.

Hyperthyroidism patients were aged 18 to 65 years and newly diagnosed, with disease duration of less than 2 months. Exclusion was applied to patients with uncontrolled infections, other autoimmune diseases, pregnancy or lactation. Diagnoses were based on clinical symptoms, serum thyroxine and TRAb, thyroid ultrasound and orbital computed tomography. Blood from progressor patients was collected at the time of first diagnosis with hyperthyroidism, before any ophthalmopathy symptoms had appeared. Ficoll-Paque density gradient centrifugation was used to isolate PBMCs from about 9.4 ml of fresh peripheral blood. Progressor patients were first diagnosed with Graves' hyperthyroidism and then developed ophthalmopathy during follow-up. Total RNA was extracted with Trizol reagent, and quality was checked on an Agilent 2100 Bioanalyzer. The TCR beta CDR3 regions were amplified from RNA transcripts. For the first round of RT-PCR on the TCR CDR3, the HTBI primer set was used together with the Qiagen OneStep RT-PCR kit. Libraries were constructed in a second round of multiplex PCR, after which size selection and purification were carried out. Sequencing of the libraries was done on an Illumina HiSeq2000 using paired-end 100 bp reads. Regarding the original processing steps: SOAPnuke was used to process the raw data, throwing out any read that contained adapters or uncalled bases, had a mean Phred below 15, or lacked an exact constant-primer or identifier match. COPE v1.2.5 was used to merge high-quality paired reads, and clonotypes were defined as unique nucleotide sequences. MiTCR v1.1 was used to align clonotypes to the IMGT TRBV, TRBD and TRBJ reference segments. Analysis was restricted to V-J combinations with a frequency above 0.0001, which covered 99% to 99.2% of repertoires. The TCS score was defined as the ratio of F50 (clonal expansion) to E x V (chaos), calculated using BLOSUM62-based TCRdist between CDR3 peptides within each V-J. Welch's t-statistics and random forest reduced roughly 500 V-J features to roughly 13, which were used in a naive Bayes classifier (R e1071). Clones were called with MiXCR by TCRdb after fastp trimmed the public reads at Q25, and only in-frame beta chains were retained. A single entry per CDR3 protein holds the most common genes and DNA from its merged rows. The V and J calls and clone size come from TCRdb's table, not from the authors' own analysis. This sample lists approximately 260,000 distinct CDR3 sequences; roughly 15% were detected once. The ten largest clonotypes hold 30% to 35% of the sample.

This clonotype was seen repeatedly, ten times or more. Its antigen remains unidentified. The input lacks base qualities; no much larger clone sits a single base away. From the cysteine up to the phenylalanine, the CDR3 has a length of 15 residues. Only the CDR3 DNA stays, 45 bases, in frame from base 1. V has 4 bases trimmed and J has 5 bases trimmed; junction bases matching no gene number 8. For CDR1 and CDR2, the germline V gene lists SGHRS and YFSETQ. The rearranged segments are TRBV5-1 and TRBJ2-1, and 8 bases in between align with TRBD1. The specimen sequenced was blood. The source of this sequence is a woman in her fifties or sixties with Graves' hyperthyroidism that later progressed to Graves' ophthalmopathy. The DNA sequence is as follows: TGCGCCAGCAGCCCGGGGACAGGCTTGCACAATGAGCAGTTCTTC. This codes for CASSPGTGLHNEQFF.